This TCR beta chain was identified during a study of blood T cells in healthy people across ages. Study overall: Through template switching, about one barcoded beta molecule was captured per two T cells, as measured in model experiments.

This clonotype turned up a few times. The study recruited healthy Caucasian donors from Russia who were aged about 6 to 100. The CDR3 has 14 residues. PCR was performed a second time for about 7 to 12 cycles using a sample-barcoded 5' primer and a J-beta primer mix. Every molecule of cDNA carried a tag from a template-switch adaptor with 12 random nucleotides. Samples each returned at least 3 million CDR3-containing paired-end reads. TCRdb re-called the 5' RACE reads with MiXCR, one entry per CDR3 protein. The sample shows about 1.8 million distinct CDR3 sequences, about 50% of them seen only once. The rearrangement links TRBV21-1 to TRBJ2-7; the table's D call, TRBD1, was not checked against the DNA. TRBV21-1 is noted as a pseudogene. The receptor comes from a woman in her 40s in good health. Sequencing used blood. The CDR3 region is CASRRTGENYEQYF. The CDR3 DNA reads as TGTGCCAGCCGACGGACAGGGGAAAACTACGAGCAGTACTTC.